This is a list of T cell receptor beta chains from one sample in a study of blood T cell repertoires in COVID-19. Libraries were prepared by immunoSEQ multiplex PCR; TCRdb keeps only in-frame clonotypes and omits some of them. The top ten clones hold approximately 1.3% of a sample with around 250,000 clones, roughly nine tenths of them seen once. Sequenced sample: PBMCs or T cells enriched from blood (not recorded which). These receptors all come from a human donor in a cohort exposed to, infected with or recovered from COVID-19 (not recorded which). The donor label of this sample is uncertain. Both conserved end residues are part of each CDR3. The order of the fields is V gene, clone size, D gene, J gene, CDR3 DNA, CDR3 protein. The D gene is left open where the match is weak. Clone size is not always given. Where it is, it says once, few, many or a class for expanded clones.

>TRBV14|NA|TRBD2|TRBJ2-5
TGTGCCAGCAGCCATTCGGGGGGATTCCGGGAGACCCAGTACTTC
CASSHSGGFRETQYF
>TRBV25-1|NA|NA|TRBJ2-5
TGTGCCAGACGGGGTTTGGTAGAGACCCAGTACTTC
CARRGLVETQYF
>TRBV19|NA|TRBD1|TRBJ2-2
TGTGCCAGTAGTATAGAGGGACAGGGGGCTTACGGGGAGCTGTTTTTT
CASSIEGQGAYGELFF
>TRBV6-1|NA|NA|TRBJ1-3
TGTGCCAGCAGTGAGGGCGGGACGGTGGGTAACACCATATATTTT
CASSEGGTVGNTIYF
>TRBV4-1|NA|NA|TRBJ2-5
TGCGCCAGCAGCCTTAGCGGAGGGAGTTTAGAGACCCAGTACTTC
CASSLSGGSLETQYF
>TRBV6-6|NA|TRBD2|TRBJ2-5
TGTGCCAGCAGGGGTAGCGGGGGGGCCCAAGAGACCCAGTACTTC
CASRGSGGAQETQYF
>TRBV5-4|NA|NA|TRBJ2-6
TGTGCCAGCAGCTTGGCGTGGGCAGGGGCCAACGTCCTGACTTTC
CASSLAWAGANVLTF
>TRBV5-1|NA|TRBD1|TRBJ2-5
TGCGCCAGCAGCTCTGACAGGGTTCAAGAGACCCAGTACTTC
CASSSDRVQETQYF
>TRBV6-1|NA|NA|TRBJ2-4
TGTGCCAGCAGTACCCCTAGGGGGGGGAACATTCAGTACTTC
CASSTPRGGNIQYF
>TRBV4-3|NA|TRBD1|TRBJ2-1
TGCGCCAGCAGCCCCGACAGGGTAGGAGAGGGCGAGCAGTTCTTC
CASSPDRVGEGEQFF
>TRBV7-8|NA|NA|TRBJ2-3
TGTGCCAGCAGCTTACGTGGCAGTCAGAGCACAGATACGCAGTATTTT
CASSLRGSQSTDTQYF
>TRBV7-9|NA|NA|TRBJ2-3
TGTGCCAGCAGCTTATTACAGAACACAGATACGCAGTATTTT
CASSLLQNTDTQYF
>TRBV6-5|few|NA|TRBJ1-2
TGTGCCAGCAGTTCACGCCGAGTAGCTAACTATGGCTACACCTTC
CASSSRRVANYGYTF
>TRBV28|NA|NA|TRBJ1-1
TGTGCCAGCACTGACGGGGACACTGAAGCTTTCTTT
CASTDGDTEAFF
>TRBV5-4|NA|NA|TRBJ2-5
TGTGCCAGCAGCAGGGGGGGAGAAGAGACCCAGTACTTC
CASSRGGEETQYF
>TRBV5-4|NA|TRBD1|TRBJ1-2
TGTGCCAGCAGGAAAACGGGACAGGGCTGGGGTGGCTATGGCTACACCTTC
CASRKTGQGWGGYGYTF
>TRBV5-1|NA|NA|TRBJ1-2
TGCGCCAGCAGCTTGGCACAGGGCCCTACCGATGGCTACACCTTC
CASSLAQGPTDGYTF
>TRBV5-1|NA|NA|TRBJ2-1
TGCGCCAGCAGCTTGGGCCTGGGAAGGGGCTACAATGAGCAGTTCTTC
CASSLGLGRGYNEQFF
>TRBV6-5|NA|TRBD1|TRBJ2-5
TGTGCCAGCAGTCCACAGGGGGCTTTAGAGACCCAGTACTTC
CASSPQGALETQYF
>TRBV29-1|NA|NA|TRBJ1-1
TGCAGCGACCAGGGTTTAACCACTGAAGCTTTCTTT
CSDQGLTTEAFF
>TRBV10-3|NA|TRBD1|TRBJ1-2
TGTGCCATCAGTGAGGGGAACAGGGGAACTAACTATGGCTACACCTTC
CAISEGNRGTNYGYTF
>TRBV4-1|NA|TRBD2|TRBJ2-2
TGCGCCAGCAGCCAAGGGATAGCGGGGGGACTCACCGGGGAGCTGTTTTTT
CASSQGIAGGLTGELFF
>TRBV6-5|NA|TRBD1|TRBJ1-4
TGTGCCAGCAGTTACTTGACAGGGGGCTCTGAAAAACTGTTTTTT
CASSYLTGGSEKLFF
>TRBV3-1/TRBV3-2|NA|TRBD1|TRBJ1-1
TGTGCCAGCAGCCTAGCCGACAGGGACACTGAAGCTTTCTTT
CASSLADRDTEAFF
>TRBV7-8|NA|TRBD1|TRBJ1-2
TGTGCCAGCAGCTTAGCCGACAGGGGCTCCTATGGCTACACCTTC
CASSLADRGSYGYTF
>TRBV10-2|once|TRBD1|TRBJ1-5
TGCGCCAGCAGCAAACCGGGACAGGGGGTTCAGCCCCAGCATTTT
CASSKPGQGVQPQHF
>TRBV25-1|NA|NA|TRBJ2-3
TGTGCCAGCAGTGATGGATTAGCAGGGGATACGCAGTATTTT
CASSDGLAGDTQYF
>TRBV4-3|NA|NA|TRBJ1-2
TGCGCCAGCAGCCCAGTGGCTAACTATGGCTACACCTTC
CASSPVANYGYTF
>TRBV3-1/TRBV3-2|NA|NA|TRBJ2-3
TGTGCCAGCAGCCATCTGCGCGATATCACAGATACGCAGTATTTT
CASSHLRDITDTQYF
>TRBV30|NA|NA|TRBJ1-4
TGTGCCTGGAGTGTAAGGCTAGATGAAAAACTGTTTTTT
CAWSVRLDEKLFF
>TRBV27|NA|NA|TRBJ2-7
TGTGCCAGCAGCCTCCCTAGGTTGTTGATTCACGAGCAGTACTTC
CASSLPRLLIHEQYF
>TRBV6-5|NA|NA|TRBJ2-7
TGTGCCAGCGCCCAGGGCTACGAGCAGTACTTC
CASAQGYEQYF
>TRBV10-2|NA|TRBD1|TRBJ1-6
TGCGCCAGCAGTGAGTCGTTCGGGGGACAGGGTAGCTCACCCCTCCACTTT
CASSESFGGQGSSPLHF
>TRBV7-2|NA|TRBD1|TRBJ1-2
TGTGCCAGCAGCCTCTCCCCAGGGGGCGCAAAAGGCTACACCTTC
CASSLSPGGAKGYTF
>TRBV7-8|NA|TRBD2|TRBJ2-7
TGTGCCAGCAGCTTAGAAGGACTAGCGAGTTCCTACGAGCAGTACTTC
CASSLEGLASSYEQYF
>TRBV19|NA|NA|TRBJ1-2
TGTGCCAGTAGTATATTGCAGGGATATGGCTACACCTTC
CASSILQGYGYTF
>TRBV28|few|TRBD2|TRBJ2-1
TGTGCCAGCAGCCCGGGGGGGCCGAGGGATGAGCAGTTCTTC
CASSPGGPRDEQFF
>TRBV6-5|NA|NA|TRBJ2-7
TGTGCCAGCGTCGAGACCTACGAGCAGTACTTC
CASVETYEQYF
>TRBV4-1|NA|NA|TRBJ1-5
TGCGCCAGCAGCCAAGATTACACAGGCAATCAGCCCCAGCATTTT
CASSQDYTGNQPQHF
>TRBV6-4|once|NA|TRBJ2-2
TGTGCCAGCAGTGACTCGGGGAGTTCTGACACCGGGGAGCTGTTTTTT
CASSDSGSSDTGELFF
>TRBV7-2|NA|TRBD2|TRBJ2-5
TGTGCCAGCAGCTTTGCTAGCGGGGAAGAGACCCAGTACTTC
CASSFASGEETQYF
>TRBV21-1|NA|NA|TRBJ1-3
TGTGCCTTAAAAGGCTGGGGGGTGTCTGGAAACACCATATATTTT
CALKGWGVSGNTIYF
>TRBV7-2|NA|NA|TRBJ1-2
TGTGCCAGCAGCTTAGGAGGGCCCGGGGGCTACACCTTC
CASSLGGPGGYTF
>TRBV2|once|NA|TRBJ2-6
TGTGCCAGCAGTGAAGGTCTCCTTGGAGAGCCGCGGGGGGCCAACGTCCTGACTTTC
CASSEGLLGEPRGANVLTF
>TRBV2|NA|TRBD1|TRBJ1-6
TGTGCCAGCAGGTACACAGGGGATTCACCCCTCCACTTT
CASRYTGDSPLHF
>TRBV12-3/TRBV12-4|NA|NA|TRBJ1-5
TGTGCCAGCAGTCAAGGACAGCCTTCAGCCCAGCATTTT
CASSQGQPSAQHF
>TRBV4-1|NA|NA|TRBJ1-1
TGCGCCAGCATGAGGAACACTGAAGCTTTCTTT
CASMRNTEAFF
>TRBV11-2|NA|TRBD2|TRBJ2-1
TGTGCCAGCAGCTTAGGTCCTGGGCTAGCGGGGGGGCCGGCGTTCTTC
CASSLGPGLAGGPAFF
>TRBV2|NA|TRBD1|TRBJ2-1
TGTGCCAGCAGCCTTGGGACAGGCGGAACCTACAATGAGCAGTTCTTC
CASSLGTGGTYNEQFF
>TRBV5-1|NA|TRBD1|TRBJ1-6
TGCGCCAGCAGCTTTACGGGACAGAATAATTCACCCCTCCACTTT
CASSFTGQNNSPLHF
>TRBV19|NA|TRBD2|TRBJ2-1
TGTGCCAGTAGGGTATCTAGCGGGGAAAATGAGCAGTTCTTC
CASRVSSGENEQFF
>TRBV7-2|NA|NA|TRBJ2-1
TGTGCCAGCAGCTCCCCCAATGCGGGGCGCGAGCAGTTCTTC
CASSSPNAGREQFF
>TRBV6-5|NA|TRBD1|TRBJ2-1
TGTGCCAGCAGCGGGACAGGGGAGATCGATGAGCAGTTCTTC
CASSGTGEIDEQFF